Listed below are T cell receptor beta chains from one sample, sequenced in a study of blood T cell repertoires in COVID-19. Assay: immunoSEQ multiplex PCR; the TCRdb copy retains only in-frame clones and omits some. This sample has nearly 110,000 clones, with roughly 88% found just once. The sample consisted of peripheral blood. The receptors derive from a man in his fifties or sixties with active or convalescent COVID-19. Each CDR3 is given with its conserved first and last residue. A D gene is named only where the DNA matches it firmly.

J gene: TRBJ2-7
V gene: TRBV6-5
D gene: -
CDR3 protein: CASSPREDEQYF

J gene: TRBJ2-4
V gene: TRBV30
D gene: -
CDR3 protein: CAFLYDRSSKNIQYF

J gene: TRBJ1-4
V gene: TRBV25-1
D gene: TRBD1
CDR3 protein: CASSSTGALKLFF

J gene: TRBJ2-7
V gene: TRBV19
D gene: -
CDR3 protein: CASSTGAGEQYF

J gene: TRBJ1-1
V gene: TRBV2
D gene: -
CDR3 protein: CASIVEYTEAFF

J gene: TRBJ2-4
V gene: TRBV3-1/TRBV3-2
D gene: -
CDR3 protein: CASSQDGQPLAKNIQYF

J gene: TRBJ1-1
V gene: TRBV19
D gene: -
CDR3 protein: CASSISGLYTEAFF

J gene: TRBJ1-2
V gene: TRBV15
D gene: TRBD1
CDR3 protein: CATSTRQGILSGYTF

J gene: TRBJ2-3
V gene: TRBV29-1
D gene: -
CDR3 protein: CSVGGGAGNTDTQYF

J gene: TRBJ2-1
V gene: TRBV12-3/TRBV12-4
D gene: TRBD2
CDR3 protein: CASSLLLAGDEFF

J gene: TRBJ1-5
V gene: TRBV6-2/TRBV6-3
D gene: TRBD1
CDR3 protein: CASSYPYTGVSQPQHF

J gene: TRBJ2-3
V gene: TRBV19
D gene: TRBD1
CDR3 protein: CASSILRTGGTDTQYF

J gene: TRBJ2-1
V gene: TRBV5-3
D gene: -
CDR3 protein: CASTGKDNEQFF

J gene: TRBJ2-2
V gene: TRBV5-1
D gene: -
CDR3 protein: CASSLRRDTGELFF

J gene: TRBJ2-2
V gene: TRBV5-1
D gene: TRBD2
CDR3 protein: CASSPGASGNTGELFF

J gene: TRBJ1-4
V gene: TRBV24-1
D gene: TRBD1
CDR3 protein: CATSETSDRGEKLFF

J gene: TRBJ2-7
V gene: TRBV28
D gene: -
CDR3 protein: CASRSQRGGSYEQYF

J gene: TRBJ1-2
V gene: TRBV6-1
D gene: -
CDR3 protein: CASSEGRGLLTNYGYTF

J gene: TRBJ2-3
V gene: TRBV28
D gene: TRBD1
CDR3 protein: CASSRDRVNTQYF

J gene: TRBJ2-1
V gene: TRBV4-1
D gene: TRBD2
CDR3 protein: CASSQFTSEEQFF

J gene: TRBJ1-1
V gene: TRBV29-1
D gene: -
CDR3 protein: CSVAQYTEAFF

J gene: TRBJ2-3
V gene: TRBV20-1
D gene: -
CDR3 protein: CSATGMQAQYF

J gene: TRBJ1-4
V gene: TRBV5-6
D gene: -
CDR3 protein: CASSLLGGSMDEKLFF

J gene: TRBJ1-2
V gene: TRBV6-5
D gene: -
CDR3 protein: CASQKSSNYGYTF

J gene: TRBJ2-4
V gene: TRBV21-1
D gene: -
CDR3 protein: CASSKAWDTLGVAKNIQYF

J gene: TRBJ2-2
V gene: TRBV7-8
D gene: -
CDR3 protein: CASSFSYGTGELFF

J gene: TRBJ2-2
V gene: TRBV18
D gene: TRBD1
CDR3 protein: CASSARDRVAGELFF

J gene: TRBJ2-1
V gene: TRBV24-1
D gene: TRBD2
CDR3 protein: CATSSRLAGYNEQFF

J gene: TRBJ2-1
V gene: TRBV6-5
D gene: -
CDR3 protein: CASRTQGNEQFF

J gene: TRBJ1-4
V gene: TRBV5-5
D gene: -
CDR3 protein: CASRRYTTTNEKLFF

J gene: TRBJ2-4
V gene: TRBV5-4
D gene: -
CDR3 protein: CASSLDNVKNIQYF